Sequencing of this T cell receptor (beta chain) was carried out in a study of blood T cell repertoires in COVID-19. As for the study in general: Samples of COVID-19 (acute and convalescent) were obtained from the United States, Italy and Spain. Sources were T cells, B-cell-depleted T cells, or PBMCs; the material itself was cDNA or gDNA.

As originally analysed: Using reference gene primer amplification, nucleated cell counts were estimated. Produced via immunoSEQ multiplex PCR; TCRdb's table is partial and in-frame only. The V and J calls and clone size were taken over from that table, and D and trimming were inferred from the DNA. The sample holds around 200,000 clones, about 85% seen once. The CDR3 contains 15 residues. Germline lookup yields CDR1 MNHEY and CDR2 SVGAGI. Trimming left V 6 bases short and J 0 bases short, with 14 bases between. The sample consisted of peripheral blood. The TCR was taken from a woman at least 80 years old with active or convalescent COVID-19. The V call is TRBV6-5, the J call TRBJ1-1; D is perhaps TRBD1 (5 bases). DNA of the CDR3: TGTGCCAGCAGCAGACAGCTGATTATGAACACTGAAGCTTTCTTT. It yields the protein CASSRQLIMNTEAFF.